The sequence of this T cell receptor beta chain was determined in a study of OX40 agonist ivuxolimab in advanced cancers. The study, taken as a whole, reports: Averaging showed that CD8+ T cells had more expanded clones than CD4+ did. Clonal expansion was seen in CD4+ and CD8+ blood T cells by week 6 at 0.1 to 3.0 mg/kg.

A remark on this clone: What it binds is unknown.

TCRdb keeps only in-frame clones here, not all; method: immunoSEQ multiplex PCR. This sample yields tens of thousands of clones, of which roughly 92% are seen a single time; roughly an eighth belongs to the top ten. This receptor was identified in an adult with an advanced solid tumor such as melanoma, head and neck, liver or kidney cancer. This sample comprised CD4+ or CD8+ T cells sorted from blood, obtained in a trial of the OX40 agonist ivuxolimab.

The CDR3 reads CASSITLTDSPIEAFF. The CDR3 DNA sequence: TGTGCCAGTAGTATCACCTTAACGGACAGCCCAATTGAAGCTTTCTTT. V and J are TRBV19 and TRBJ1-1, with a tentative D call TRBD1 (6 bases). The germline gives CDR1 LNHDA, CDR2 SQIVND (reference sequence). The CDR3 has 16 residues. V gave up 3 bases and J gave up 7 bases, with 21 bases separating them.